The sequence of this T cell receptor (beta chain) was determined in a study of shared clonotypes between healthy human individuals. The assay was immunoSEQ multiplex PCR, and TCRdb's table has in-frame clones only and misses some. The sample has 470,000 or so clones; almost 80% are singletons. From germline, CDR1 is SEHNR and CDR2 FQNEAQ (reference sequence). The CDR3 is 14 residues long. Trimming took 4 bases from V and 1 from J, leaving 8 bases between them. This rearrangement joins TRBV7-9 to TRBJ1-3, with a tentative D call TRBD1 (6 bases). Sequencing used PBMCs. The sequence came from a woman aged 40 to 50 in good health. Some clones in this sample may be carry-over from other donors' samples. CDR3 sequence reads: CASSSTGSGNTIYF. The CDR3 coding sequence is TGTGCCAGCAGCTCGACAGGTTCTGGAAACACCATATATTTT.